This TCR beta chain comes out of a study of response to subunit inactivated influenza vaccine. TCRdb passed the RT-PCR reads through MiXCR, listing each CDR3 protein once. The sample lists roughly 290,000 distinct CDR3 sequences; less than 25% were seen once. From germline, CDR1 is MGHDK and CDR2 SYGVNS. The CDR3 has 13 amino acids. V was trimmed by 6 bases and J by 2 bases, leaving 10 bases between them. The study, taken as a whole, reports: The study's authors posited that every seasonal influenza vaccination enlists few new T cells.

Details on this clonotype: Its specificity is unknown.

The starting material was PBMCs from blood, obtained about 20 months after vaccination. The V call is TRBV25-1, the J call TRBJ1-1; D remains unclear. This receptor was taken from a man aged 50-75 years who received an inactivated influenza vaccine. CDR3 loop: CASRAHVNTEAFF. The CDR3 DNA reads TGTGCCAGCAGAGCACATGTCAACACTGAAGCTTTCTTT.